Listed below are T cell receptor beta chains from one sample, sequenced in a study of vaccination and CD4 T cells after COVID-19. Their specific antigens are unknown. TCRdb ran MiXCR on the PCR reads and lists one entry per CDR3 protein. The repertoire holds more than 4,000 distinct CDR3 sequences, with 35% to 45% as singletons. Sequencing was performed on CD4+ T cells from blood, cultured in vitro. The receptor source for this set is a human donor in good health. Each CDR3 is given with its conserved first and last residue. The order of the fields is V gene, D gene, J gene, clone size, CDR3 DNA, CDR3 protein. D genes are given only for firm matches. Only part of the rows carry a size: once, few, many, or a class if the clone is expanded.

>TRBV20-1|.|TRBJ1-1|.
TGCAGTGCCGAGGCGCTGAACACTGAAGCTTTCTTT
CSAEALNTEAFF
>TRBV10-3|TRBD1|TRBJ1-6|few
TGTGCCATCAGTGAGTACTGGGACAGCCAAGTTTCACCCCTCCACTTT
CAISEYWDSQVSPLHF
>TRBV5-1|.|TRBJ1-1|.
TGCGCCAGCAGCTTGGCACAGACTAACACTGAAGCTTTCTTT
CASSLAQTNTEAFF
>TRBV7-9|TRBD1|TRBJ2-7|few
TGTGCCAGCAGCGACCGGACAGGACGATCTGCTAGAGAGCAGTACTTC
CASSDRTGRSAREQYF
>TRBV6-5|TRBD1|TRBJ1-1|.
TGTGCCAGCAGTTCCCTCCCCGGGGAGGGGGCCACTGAAGCTTTCTTT
CASSSLPGEGATEAFF
>TRBV7-9|.|TRBJ2-1|.
TGTGCCAGCAGCAAGTCGGGCGATGAGCAGTTCTTC
CASSKSGDEQFF
>TRBV7-8|.|TRBJ1-2|.
TGTGCCAGCAGCCCGACCGCCTTAGCCTATGGCTACACCTTC
CASSPTALAYGYTF
>TRBV12-3/TRBV12-4|.|TRBJ1-5|.
TGTGCCAGCAGATTGGGACGGTACAATCAGCCCCAGCATTTT
CASRLGRYNQPQHF
>TRBV7-9|.|TRBJ1-2|.
TGTGCCAGCAGCTTAGGGCCAACAGGGATTGAGGGCTACACCTTC
CASSLGPTGIEGYTF
>TRBV20-1|.|TRBJ1-1|.
TGCAGTGCCCAGACGACGGCGCACACTGAAGCTTTCTTT
CSAQTTAHTEAFF
>TRBV11-3|.|TRBJ1-2|few
TGTGCCAGCAGCTTAGAAGTCGGACCTACCTATGGCTACACCTTC
CASSLEVGPTYGYTF